The 18 T cell receptor beta chains given below trace back to one sample, sequenced in a study of cytomegalovirus exposure and HLA in healthy donors. PCR was performed using 60 Vbeta and 13 Jbeta primers. Libraries were prepared by immunoSEQ multiplex PCR; TCRdb keeps only in-frame clonotypes and omits some of them. The sample has 90,000 to 150,000 clones, approximately 80% seen once. Sample: PBMCs. These receptor sequences come from a man aged 35 to 55 in good health and CMV-seropositive.

The chain employs TRBV29-1 and TRBJ1-4, with unresolved D. The CDR3 loop spans 10 amino acids. V gave up 6 bases and J gave up 5 bases, with 4 bases separating them. In germline, CDR1 is SQVTM, CDR2 ANQGSEA. This chain's CDR3 is CSVENEKLFF. CDR3 DNA sequence: TGCAGCGTGGAGAATGAAAAACTGTTTTTT.

The CDR3 coding sequence is TGCGCCAGCAGCCAAGATGTTCACAGGGGTGCAGATACGCAGTATTTT. Translated: CASSQDVHRGADTQYF. The V gene is TRBV4-3, the J gene TRBJ2-3; 7 nucleotides match TRBD1. The V gene end was trimmed by 0 bases and the J gene end by 4 bases; junction bases not matched to a gene: 7. Germline CDR1 and CDR2: LGHNA and YSLEER. The CDR3 is 16 amino acids.

The V call is TRBV10-1, the J call TRBJ2-7, with TRBD1 identical over 7 bases. The junction had 10 bases not matched to a gene; V was cut back by 6 bases and J by 2 bases. Per the germline V gene, CDR1 is WNHNN and CDR2 is SYGVQD (reference sequence). The CDR3 has 15 residues. CDR3 DNA: TGCGCCAGCAGGAAAGGACAGGTGTCAACCTACGAGCAGTACTTC. Amino acids: CASRKGQVSTYEQYF.

This chain joins TRBV30 and TRBJ1-2; D gene uncertain. The germline CDR1 and CDR2 sequences are GTSNPN and SVGIG (reference sequence). V was clipped by 0 bases and J by 7 bases, with 6 bases between them. CDR3 length equals 11 residues. The CDR3 DNA is TGTGCCTGGAGTGTAATAGCTGGCTACACCTTC. As protein: CAWSVIAGYTF.

This chain uses TRBV5-6 with TRBJ2-7; 7 bases line up with TRBD1. The CDR3 length is 16 residues. The ends lost 1 base at V and 2 bases at J; junction bases unmatched: 9. CDR1 is SGHDT, CDR2 YYEEEE, per germline. CDR3 residues: CASSLYFGDRTYEQYF. The CDR3 region has the DNA TGTGCCAGCAGCTTGTATTTCGGGGACAGAACCTACGAGCAGTACTTC.

This sequence joins TRBV5-5 and TRBJ2-4, with 7 bases that match TRBD1. The CDR3 length is 17 residues. Germline CDR1 SGHKS, CDR2 YYEKEE (reference sequence). Trimming removed 4 bases from V and 6 bases from J; junction bases left unmatched: 16. The CDR3 DNA is TGTGCCAGCAGCGCTCCCACCGAAGGGGGCGTCGTAAACATTCAGTACTTC. As protein: CASSAPTEGGVVNIQYF.

This chain links TRBV7-9 with TRBJ1-2; D is unresolved. This CDR3 has 12 residues. The V and J ends lost 2 bases and 10 bases respectively, with 11 bases between them. The germline gives CDR1 SEHNR, CDR2 FQNEAQ (reference sequence). This CDR3 is CASSLREFHYTF. The CDR3 DNA follows: TGTGCCAGCAGCTTACGAGAATTCCACTACACCTTC.

The V and J genes are TRBV5-5 and TRBJ1-2; a weak D match, TRBD1 (5 bases). Looked up from germline, CDR1 is SGHKS and CDR2 is YYEKEE (reference sequence). The V gene lost 1 base and the J gene lost 1 base, with 17 bases spanning the gap. The CDR3 contains 17 residues. The CDR3 sequence: CASSLRAGLGNNYGYTF. Written as DNA, the CDR3 is TGTGCCAGCAGCTTGCGGGCAGGGCTGGGGAATAACTATGGCTACACCTTC.

The rearrangement links TRBV7-2 to TRBJ2-3, with D perhaps TRBD2 (6 bases). The CDR3 loop spans 13 amino acids. The ends were cut back, 11 bases at V and 0 bases at J, with 12 bases in the middle. Germline-derived CDR1 and CDR2 are SGHTA and FQGNSA. The CDR3 DNA reads as TGTGCCGGGGGGAAGACTAGCACAGATACGCAGTATTTT. Amino acids: CAGGKTSTDTQYF.

This chain connects TRBV27 to TRBJ1-6; D uncertain. V was trimmed by 3 bases and J by 11 bases, leaving 14 bases between them. CDR1 is MNHEY and CDR2 is SMNVEV in the germline V gene (reference sequence). This CDR3 is 14 amino acids long. The CDR3 loop is CASSFQERGTPLHF. DNA for the CDR3: TGTGCCAGCAGTTTCCAGGAACGGGGAACACCCCTCCACTTT.

This clone was recorded only once. CDR3 nucleotides: TGCGCCAGCATCCTAGGTCCAAAGAGCTCCTATAATTCACCCCTCCACTTT. It yields the protein CASILGPKSSYNSPLHF. V usage is TRBV10-1 and J usage is TRBJ1-6; unclear D gene. The CDR3 sequence is 17 residues long. Germline loops: CDR1 WNHNN, CDR2 SYGVQD (reference sequence). With 7 bases removed from V and 0 bases from J, the gap between germline ends came to 16 bases.

This clone showed up just once. This rearrangement joins TRBV7-8 to TRBJ1-2; perhaps TRBD1 as D (6 bases). Germline V gives CDR1 SGHVS, CDR2 FQNEAQ. V lost 0 bases and J lost 3, with 11 bases in between. The CDR3 has 15 residues. CDR3 DNA sequence: TGTGCCAGCAGCTTAGCGAGGGGGGGCCACTATGGCTACACCTTC. This sequence encodes CASSLARGGHYGYTF. Variable domain in full (rest from reference TRBV7-8 and TRBJ1-2): GAGVSQSPRYKVAKRGQDVALRCDPISGHVSLFWYQQALGQGPEFLTYFQNEAQLDKSGLPSDRFFAERPEGSVSTLKIQRTQQEDSAVYLCASSLARGGHYGYTFGSGTRLTVV.

The chain has TRBV2 and TRBJ2-3; 13 nucleotides match TRBD2. V shed 9 bases, J shed 2 bases, and the junction held 8 bases outside the gene matches. Germline lookup yields CDR1 SNHLY and CDR2 FYNNEI. The CDR3 has 16 amino acids. The CDR3 DNA is TGTGCCAGGGAATGGACTAGCGGGGGATCCACAGATACGCAGTATTTT. Translation gives CAREWTSGGSTDTQYF. The full variable domain, rest sourced from reference TRBV2 and TRBJ2-3, is EPEVTQTPSHQVTQMGQEVILRCVPISNHLYFYWYRQILGQKVEFLVSFYNNEISEKSEIFDDQFSVERPDGSNFTLKIRSTKLEDSAMYFCAREWTSGGSTDTQYFGPGTRLTVL.

This clone has more than one count but fewer than ten. This chain links TRBV5-1 with TRBJ2-5; perhaps TRBD1 as D (5 bases). The germline CDR1 and CDR2 sequences are SGHRS and YFSETQ. V shed 0 bases and J shed 6 bases, with 12 bases lying between them. The CDR3 contains 14 residues. CDR3 loop: CASSLEGLGKTQYF. Written as DNA, the CDR3 is TGCGCCAGCAGCTTGGAGGGGTTGGGCAAGACCCAGTACTTC.

In DNA, the CDR3 is TGTGCCAGCAGCCCCACAGGGGGAGTGTTGACCCAGCATTTT. Protein sequence: CASSPTGGVLTQHF. V is TRBV6-5 and J is TRBJ1-5; 8 bases are a match to TRBD1. The ends lost 6 bases at V and 11 bases at J; junction bases unmatched: 12. CDR1 and CDR2 (germline): MNHEY, SVGAGI. The CDR3 loop spans 14 amino acids.

CDR3 DNA: TGTGCCTGGAGTGTACTGTTCACTGAAGCTTTCTTT. Amino acids: CAWSVLFTEAFF. This chain links TRBV30 with TRBJ1-1; no clear D. CDR3 length: 12 residues. Deletions cut 0 bases from V and 4 bases from J, with 6 bases between. Germline values: CDR1 GTSNPN, CDR2 SVGIG (reference sequence).

The rearrangement joins TRBV7-9 to TRBJ1-1; 9 nucleotides match TRBD1. CDR1 is SEHNR, CDR2 FQNEAQ, per germline (reference sequence). V shed 7 bases, J shed 1 base, and the junction held 7 bases outside the gene matches. The CDR3 loop spans 15 amino acids. The CDR3 loop reads CASTGNRGRNTEAFF. CDR3 DNA: TGTGCCAGCACCGGGAACAGGGGGCGGAACACTGAAGCTTTCTTT.

This chain connects TRBV18 to TRBJ2-5, with 9 bases matching TRBD1. The CDR3 sequence is 13 residues long. The J segment lost 2 bases and the V segment lost 6 bases, leaving 1 base of the junction unmatched. Germline assignment: CDR1 KGHSH and CDR2 LQKENI. The CDR3 DNA is TGTGCCAGCTCCGGGACAGGGCAAGAGACCCAGTACTTC. The encoded protein is CASSGTGQETQYF.